This T cell receptor beta chain was found in a study of blood T cell repertoires in COVID-19. For the study at large: In each case, the material was cDNA or gDNA derived from T cells, B-cell-depleted T cells, or PBMCs.

The sample holds many counts of this clone. The table came from immunoSEQ multiplex PCR; TCRdb's copy has only in-frame clones and leaves some out. The sample includes approximately 300,000 clones, approximately 90% of them seen just once. The sample was PBMCs or T cells enriched from blood (not recorded which). The origin of this receptor is a woman aged 18-29 years who had recovered from COVID-19.

The CDR3 here is CASSEDAGMTAVYGYTF. CDR3 sequence (DNA): TGTGCCAGCAGTGAAGATGCGGGGATGACAGCAGTCTATGGCTACACCTTC. The rearrangement joins TRBV6-1 to TRBJ1-2; possible D gene TRBD1, 5 bases. The CDR3 extends over 17 amino acids. Trimming left V 1 base short and J 4 bases short, with 19 bases between. Per germline, CDR1 MNHNS and CDR2 SASEGT.